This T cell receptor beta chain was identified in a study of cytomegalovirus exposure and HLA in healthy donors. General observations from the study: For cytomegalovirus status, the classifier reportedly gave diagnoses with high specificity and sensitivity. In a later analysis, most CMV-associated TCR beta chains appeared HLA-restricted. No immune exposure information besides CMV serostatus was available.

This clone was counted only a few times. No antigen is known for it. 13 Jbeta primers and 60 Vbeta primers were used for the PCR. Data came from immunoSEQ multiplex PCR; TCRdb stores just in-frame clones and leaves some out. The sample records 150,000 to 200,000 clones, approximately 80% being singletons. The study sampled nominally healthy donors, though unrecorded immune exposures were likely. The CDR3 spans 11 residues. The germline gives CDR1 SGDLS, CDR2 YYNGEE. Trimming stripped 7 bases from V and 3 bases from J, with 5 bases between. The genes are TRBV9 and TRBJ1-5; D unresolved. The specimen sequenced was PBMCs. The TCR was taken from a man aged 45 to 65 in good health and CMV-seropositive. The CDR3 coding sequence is TGTGCCAGCCTTCCCAATCAGCCCCAGCATTTT. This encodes CASLPNQPQHF. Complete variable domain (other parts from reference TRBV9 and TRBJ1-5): DSGVTQTPKHLITATGQRVTLRCSPRSGDLSVYWYQQSLDQGLQFLIQYYNGEERAKGNILERFSAQQFPDLHSELNLSSLELGDSALYFCASLPNQPQHFGDGTRLSIL.